The rows below give T cell receptor beta chains drawn from one sample of a study of brain T cells in children with intractable seizures. Clones were read by immunoSEQ multiplex PCR, and TCRdb kept only the in-frame ones, dropping some. The sample gives around 340,000 clones, about 93% of which show up once; roughly 5.7% is in the top ten. The source material was peripheral blood, sampled 5 to 6 months after surgery. Source of these receptors: a boy under two years old with tuberous sclerosis and intractable seizures. CDR3s include the opening cysteine and the closing phenylalanine or tryptophan. The D gene is left open where the match is weak. Clone sizes are given selectively: once, few, many, or a class where the clone is expanded.

v_call: TRBV28; j_call: TRBJ1-5; d_call: .; clone_size: .; cdr3_length: 14; cdr3_aa: CASSLVRGNQPQHF; cdr3_nt: TGTGCCAGCAGTTTAGTTCGCGGAAATCAGCCCCAGCATTTT
v_call: TRBV7-9; j_call: TRBJ2-7; d_call: TRBD2; clone_size: once; cdr3_length: 16; cdr3_aa: CASSARPRGRFNEQYF; cdr3_nt: TGTGCCAGCAGCGCACGGCCCCGCGGGAGGTTCAACGAGCAGTACTTC
v_call: TRBV14; j_call: TRBJ2-1; d_call: .; clone_size: once; cdr3_length: 12; cdr3_aa: CASSAQGYEQFF; cdr3_nt: TGTGCCAGCAGCGCACAGGGCTATGAGCAGTTCTTC
v_call: TRBV19; j_call: TRBJ1-2; d_call: TRBD1; clone_size: .; cdr3_length: 12; cdr3_aa: CASIGQGRGYTF; cdr3_nt: TGTGCCAGTATTGGACAGGGCCGTGGCTACACCTTC
v_call: TRBV13; j_call: TRBJ2-2; d_call: .; clone_size: .; cdr3_length: 16; cdr3_aa: CASSLDVRLNTGELFF; cdr3_nt: TGTGCCAGCAGCTTAGACGTGCGGTTAAACACCGGGGAGCTGTTTTTT
v_call: TRBV7-9; j_call: TRBJ2-7; d_call: TRBD2; clone_size: .; cdr3_length: 18; cdr3_aa: CASSYSGLAGGHSYEQYF; cdr3_nt: TGTGCCAGCAGCTACTCGGGACTAGCGGGAGGGCACTCCTACGAGCAGTACTTC
v_call: TRBV5-6; j_call: TRBJ2-5; d_call: .; clone_size: .; cdr3_length: 15; cdr3_aa: CASSVWAGLQETQYF; cdr3_nt: TGTGCCAGCAGCGTTTGGGCAGGGCTCCAAGAGACCCAGTACTTC
v_call: TRBV6-5; j_call: TRBJ1-2; d_call: .; clone_size: few; cdr3_length: 14; cdr3_aa: CASKTGFTNYGYTF; cdr3_nt: TGTGCCAGCAAAACAGGGTTTACGAACTATGGCTACACCTTC
v_call: TRBV28; j_call: TRBJ1-3; d_call: .; clone_size: .; cdr3_length: 15; cdr3_aa: CASSLPGARGNTIYF; cdr3_nt: TGTGCCAGCAGTTTACCGGGGGCGCGGGGAAACACCATATATTTT
v_call: TRBV3-1/TRBV3-2; j_call: TRBJ2-3; d_call: .; clone_size: .; cdr3_length: 15; cdr3_aa: CASSQDTFVTDTQYF; cdr3_nt: TGTGCCAGCAGCCAAGATACCTTTGTCACAGATACGCAGTATTTT
v_call: TRBV7-2; j_call: TRBJ2-1; d_call: TRBD2; clone_size: .; cdr3_length: 15; cdr3_aa: CASSSLAGGQVEQFF; cdr3_nt: TGTGCCAGCAGCTCTCTAGCGGGGGGGCAGGTTGAGCAGTTCTTC
v_call: TRBV7-9; j_call: TRBJ1-1; d_call: .; clone_size: .; cdr3_length: 13; cdr3_aa: CASSLVRNTEAFF; cdr3_nt: TGTGCCAGCAGCTTAGTCAGGAACACTGAAGCTTTCTTT
v_call: TRBV18; j_call: TRBJ2-1; d_call: .; clone_size: .; cdr3_length: 17; cdr3_aa: CASSPPQSGTKYNEQFF; cdr3_nt: TGTGCCAGCTCACCACCCCAGTCCGGGACAAAATACAATGAGCAGTTCTTC
v_call: TRBV4-2; j_call: TRBJ2-3; d_call: .; clone_size: .; cdr3_length: 17; cdr3_aa: CASSQDLTGAGRDTQYF; cdr3_nt: TGTGCCAGCAGCCAAGATCTCACGGGCGCTGGCAGGGATACGCAGTATTTT
v_call: TRBV3-1/TRBV3-2; j_call: TRBJ2-5; d_call: TRBD2; clone_size: .; cdr3_length: 16; cdr3_aa: CASSQGGLAGLRTQYF; cdr3_nt: TGTGCCAGCAGCCAAGGAGGACTAGCGGGCCTTAGGACCCAGTACTTC
v_call: TRBV9; j_call: TRBJ2-1; d_call: TRBD2; clone_size: .; cdr3_length: 17; cdr3_aa: CASGGGTSGRLSDEQFF; cdr3_nt: TGTGCTTCCGGCGGAGGGACTAGCGGGAGGCTTAGCGATGAGCAGTTCTTC